Shown below are 31 T cell receptor beta chains from a single sample sequenced in a study of blood T cell repertoires in COVID-19. Repertoires were generated with immunoSEQ multiplex PCR, while TCRdb's copy carries only in-frame clones and drops some. In the table there are 150,000 or so clones, over 70% of which are singletons. The source material was PBMCs or T cells enriched from blood (not recorded which). These receptors were taken from a woman aged 40 to 50 with acute COVID-19.

The chain carries TRBV6-5 and TRBJ1-6, with D unclear. V was cut by 5 bases and J by 10 bases, with 12 bases left in between. CDR1 and CDR2 from the germline V gene are MNHEY and SVGAGI. The CDR3 totals 13 residues. CDR3 in DNA: TGTGCCAGCAGTCCCCCTATTTGGTCACCCCTCCACTTT. As protein: CASSPPIWSPLHF.

This clone was observed a handful of times. The chain uses TRBV6-2 or TRBV6-3 and TRBJ2-5, with TRBD2 identical over 9 bases. The germline V gene encodes CDR1 MNHEY and CDR2 SVGEGT. The CDR3 is 16 residues long. J lost 1 base, V lost 2 bases, and 5 bases had no gene match. The CDR3 DNA reads TGTGCCAGCAGTTACGGGGTTAGCGGGGGCCAAGAGACCCAGTACTTC. Its translation: CASSYGVSGGQETQYF.

The chain uses TRBV6-4 and TRBJ2-1; 7 nucleotides line up with TRBD2. The ends lost 7 bases at V and 7 bases at J; junction bases unmatched: 7. This CDR3 comprises 13 residues. The germline gives CDR1 MRHNA, CDR2 SNTAGT. CDR3 sequence (DNA): TGTGCCAGCACCACGCGGGAGAAAAATGAGCAGTTCTTC. Its protein product is CASTTREKNEQFF.

This chain connects TRBV27 to TRBJ1-2; the D gene is possibly TRBD1 (6 bases). The ends were cut back, 5 bases at V and 4 bases at J, with 14 bases in the middle. Germline V gives CDR1 MNHEY, CDR2 SMNVEV (reference sequence). CDR3 size: 14 residues. This CDR3 is CASSLQGYGYGYTF. DNA for the CDR3: TGTGCCAGCAGTCTCCAGGGGTATGGCTATGGCTACACCTTC.

This chain uses TRBV14 with TRBJ2-5; D is perhaps TRBD1 (6 bases). This CDR3 has 16 residues. The V end was cut by 0 bases, the J end by 2 bases, with 13 bases between. Germline V gene lookup returns CDR1 SGHDN and CDR2 FVKESK. The CDR3 region is CASSQDRGFWQETQYF. The CDR3 coding sequence is TGTGCCAGCAGCCAAGATAGGGGGTTCTGGCAAGAGACCCAGTACTTC.

A remark on this clone: This sample also contains other DNA sequences that code for the same CDR3. This chain connects TRBV3-1 (or the pseudogene TRBV3-2) to TRBJ1-4; TRBD1 aligns across 7 bases. J was trimmed by 7 bases and V by 2 bases; bases with no gene match: 1. Germline CDR1 and CDR2: LGHDT and YNNKEL (reference sequence). The CDR3 is 13 amino acids. CDR3: CASSQNRGEKLFF. The CDR3 DNA reads as TGTGCCAGCAGCCAAAACAGGGGTGAAAAACTGTTTTTT.

The chain employs TRBV5-4 and TRBJ2-3; the D gene is possibly TRBD2 (6 bases). CDR1 SGHNT and CDR2 YYREEE come from the germline V gene (reference sequence). Trimming pared 0 bases from V and 0 bases from J, leaving 11 bases between. The CDR3 is 16 amino acids. Written as DNA, the CDR3 is TGTGCCAGCAGCTTGGAGTGGGGGGTCAGCACAGATACGCAGTATTTT. It codes for CASSLEWGVSTDTQYF.

The J gene is TRBJ2-1, the V gene TRBV5-4, with TRBD2 identical over 13 bases. The length of the CDR3 is 14 residues. Per germline, CDR1 SGHNT and CDR2 YYREEE (reference sequence). Trimming cost V 3 bases and J 8 bases; bases outside gene matches: 2. CDR3 DNA: TGTGCCAGCAGCTGGACTAGCGGGAGTGATGAGCAGTTCTTC. Its translation is CASSWTSGSDEQFF.

The gene calls are TRBV19 and TRBJ2-7; TRBD1 aligns across 7 bases. The CDR3 is 15 amino acids. The ends lost 3 bases at V and 2 bases at J; junction bases unmatched: 7. CDR1 LNHDA and CDR2 SQIVND come from the germline V gene (reference sequence). CDR3 loop: CASSIGRGSAYEQYF. CDR3 bases: TGTGCCAGTAGTATTGGCAGGGGGTCTGCCTACGAGCAGTACTTC.

This clone was picked up one time. This chain uses TRBV29-1 with TRBJ2-1, with 8 bases identical to TRBD2. Per the germline V gene, CDR1 is SQVTM and CDR2 is ANQGSEA. CDR3 size: 16 residues. Trimming took 4 bases from V and 1 from J; bases not matched to a gene: 9. DNA of the CDR3: TGCAGCGTTGCCCCAGGGGCGGGAGGTTCCTACAATGAGCAGTTCTTC. Its translation is CSVAPGAGGSYNEQFF.

The chain joins TRBV21-1 to TRBJ2-7; TRBD2 is the table's D call and was not checked against the DNA. TRBV21-1 is shown as a pseudogene. The CDR3 runs to 16 residues. DNA for the CDR3: TGTGCCAGCAGCATACCCGGGACTAGCGGGAGAGAGGAGCAGTACGTC. Translated, it gives CASSIPGTSGREEQYV.

V usage is TRBV5-6 and J usage is TRBJ2-1; TRBD2 matches at 9 bases. The J segment lost 5 bases and the V segment lost 0 bases, leaving 3 bases of the junction unmatched. CDR1 and CDR2 from the germline V gene are SGHDT and YYEEEE. This CDR3 spans 15 amino acids. Here the CDR3 reads CASSLVASGNNEQFF. CDR3 sequence (DNA): TGTGCCAGCAGCTTGGTGGCTAGCGGGAACAATGAGCAGTTCTTC.

The rearrangement uses TRBV27 and TRBJ1-2, with unresolved D. Germline V CDR1 and CDR2: MNHEY, SMNVEV (reference sequence). CDR3 length: 14 residues. The ends were cut back, 6 bases at V and 6 bases at J, with 17 bases in the middle. CDR3 sequence reads: CASRLMGVEDGYTF. In DNA, the CDR3 is TGTGCCAGCAGACTAATGGGTGTGGAGGATGGCTACACCTTC.

The V call is TRBV30, the J call TRBJ2-7; 9 bases fit TRBD1. This CDR3 has 12 residues. CDR1 and CDR2 (germline): GTSNPN, SVGIG (reference sequence). V gave up 8 bases and J gave up 2 bases; unmatched junction bases: 4. The chain's CDR3 is CAQGQGTYEQYF. The CDR3 nucleotides read TGTGCCCAGGGACAGGGAACCTACGAGCAGTACTTC.

The V call is TRBV5-5, the J call TRBJ1-5; D not resolved. Per germline, CDR1 SGHKS and CDR2 YYEKEE (reference sequence). The CDR3 has 19 residues. Trimming shortened V by 0 bases and J by 4 bases, and 23 bases separated the two germline ends. The CDR3 coding sequence is TGTGCCAGCAGCTTGGCCCCCCATGACATCCCAACATCTAATCAGCCCCAGCATTTT. Amino acids: CASSLAPHDIPTSNQPQHF.

The chain recombines TRBV19 with TRBJ1-6; 8 bases line up with TRBD1. This CDR3 has 15 amino acids. Germline trimming cut 3 bases from V and 13 bases from J; bases unmatched to any gene: 11. The germline V gene encodes CDR1 LNHDA and CDR2 SQIVND (reference sequence). For the CDR3, the DNA is TGTGCCAGTAGTATCCCAGGGGGCGCCGGTAGGCCCCTCCACTTT. It translates to CASSIPGGAGRPLHF.

The V call is TRBV27, the J call TRBJ2-4; D remains ambiguous. The CDR3 runs 17 residues. Trimming took off 0 bases at V and 0 bases at J, with 12 bases between the two ends. The germline V gene encodes CDR1 MNHEY and CDR2 SMNVEV (reference sequence). The CDR3 DNA reads TGTGCCAGCAGTTTATCGGTCCCAGGTCTAGCCAAAAACATTCAGTACTTC. It encodes CASSLSVPGLAKNIQYF.

The chain employs TRBV29-1 and TRBJ1-2, with no clear D. Trimming left V 4 bases short and J 2 bases short, with 8 bases between. This CDR3 spans 12 amino acids. Germline CDR1 SQVTM, CDR2 ANQGSEA. The CDR3 sequence is CSVGENNYGYTF. The DNA for the CDR3 is TGCAGCGTTGGTGAGAACAACTATGGCTACACCTTC.

This chain joins TRBV3-1 (or the pseudogene TRBV3-2) and TRBJ2-5; D is undetermined. The CDR3 extends over 13 amino acids. Germline loops: CDR1 LGHDT, CDR2 YNNKEL (reference sequence). The ends were cut back, 1 base at V and 5 bases at J, with 8 bases in the middle. The CDR3 coding sequence is TGTGCCAGCAGCCAAGCCGGCAGGGAGACCCAGTACTTC. Its protein is CASSQAGRETQYF.

The chain is built from TRBV6-6 and TRBJ2-1; tentative D call: TRBD2 (6 bases). Germline V gene sequence: CDR1 MNHNY, CDR2 SVGAGI (reference sequence). V lost 6 bases and J 9 bases, leaving 15 bases between the germline ends. This CDR3 comprises 13 residues. The CDR3 sequence is CASSLPLSGEQFF. The CDR3 DNA reads as TGTGCCAGCAGCCTCCCCCTTAGCGGTGAGCAGTTCTTC.

The V gene is TRBV4-2, the J gene TRBJ1-6; 10 nucleotides align to TRBD1. Germline trimming cut 5 bases from V and 8 bases from J; bases unmatched to any gene: 0. The CDR3 extends over 13 amino acids. Germline CDR1 and CDR2: LGHNA and YNFKEQ. The CDR3 region has the DNA TGTGCCAGCAGCGGGACAGGGGATTCACCCCTCCACTTT. It translates to CASSGTGDSPLHF.

CDR3 in amino acids: CSASRTSPNTGELFF. CDR3 DNA sequence: TGCAGTGCTAGTAGGACTAGCCCGAACACCGGGGAGCTGTTTTTT. This chain uses TRBV20-1 with TRBJ2-2; 8 positions agree with TRBD2. This CDR3 has 15 residues. In germline, CDR1 is DFQATT, CDR2 SNEGSKA (reference sequence). V lost 3 bases to trimming and J lost 0 bases; unmatched junction nucleotides: 3.

The rearrangement links TRBV19 to TRBJ2-3, with D tentatively TRBD1 (6 bases). V dropped 0 bases and J dropped 5 bases, with 6 bases sitting between them. The germline gives CDR1 LNHDA, CDR2 SQIVND (reference sequence). This CDR3 contains 13 residues. The CDR3 loop reads CASSIEGGDTQYF. CDR3 nucleotide sequence: TGTGCCAGTAGTATAGAAGGGGGAGATACGCAGTATTTT.

The rearrangement links TRBV30 to TRBJ2-1; 7 positions match TRBD2. Germline trimming cut 5 bases from V and 8 bases from J; bases unmatched to any gene: 15. This CDR3 region has 15 residues. Germline V gene sequence: CDR1 GTSNPN, CDR2 SVGIG (reference sequence). For the CDR3, the DNA is TGTGCCTGGGAAAATGGGAGGGCCATACCCGATGAGCAGTTCTTC. Translation: CAWENGRAIPDEQFF.

V is TRBV28 and J is TRBJ1-1; possible D gene TRBD1, 5 bases. The ends were cut back, 4 bases at V and 3 bases at J, with 18 bases in the middle. This CDR3 has 16 amino acids. Looked up from germline, CDR1 is MDHEN and CDR2 is SYDVKM. The CDR3 DNA is TGTGCCAGCAGTTCCCAAAGGGGCGGCAGATACACTGAAGCTTTCTTT. Its translation is CASSSQRGGRYTEAFF. Complete variable domain (other parts from reference TRBV28 and TRBJ1-1): DVKVTQSSRYLVKRTGEKVFLECVQDMDHENMFWYRQDPGLGLRLIYFSYDVKMKEKGDIPEGYSVSREKKERFSLILESASTNQTSMYLCASSSQRGGRYTEAFFGQGTRLTVV.

The chain uses TRBV2 and TRBJ2-2; possible D gene TRBD2, 5 bases. Trimming left V 8 bases short and J 2 bases short, with 12 bases between. The length of the CDR3 is 14 residues. Per the germline V gene, CDR1 is SNHLY and CDR2 is FYNNEI. CDR3 loop: CASGSVTNTGELFF. The CDR3 region has the DNA TGTGCCAGCGGGAGCGTCACCAACACCGGGGAGCTGTTTTTT.

The genes are TRBV5-1 and TRBJ2-3; D perhaps matches TRBD1 (6 bases). Trimming pared 4 bases from V and 2 bases from J, leaving 11 bases between. The CDR3 extends over 14 amino acids. Per germline, CDR1 SGHRS and CDR2 YFSETQ. For the CDR3, the DNA is TGCGCCAGCAGCCAGGACAGAACCACAGATACGCAGTATTTT. Its protein is CASSQDRTTDTQYF.

The chain uses TRBV6-2 or TRBV6-3 and TRBJ2-2; D gene uncertain. CDR1 and CDR2 from the germline V gene are MNHEY and SVGEGT. This CDR3 spans 14 amino acids. Trimming stripped 4 bases from V and 3 bases from J, with 9 bases between. The CDR3 loop reads CASSSPRDTGELFF. The CDR3 coding sequence is TGTGCCAGCAGTTCTCCACGGGACACCGGGGAGCTGTTTTTT.

This sequence joins TRBV28 and TRBJ2-7; TRBD1 aligns across 9 bases. The germline V gene encodes CDR1 MDHEN and CDR2 SYDVKM. This CDR3 has 16 residues. V shed 5 bases, J shed 3 bases, and the junction held 11 bases outside the gene matches. CDR3 bases: TGTGCCAGCAGTCAACTTAGGGGACAGGGTCTCTACGAGCAGTACTTC. This sequence encodes CASSQLRGQGLYEQYF.

The gene calls are TRBV9 and TRBJ2-2; 8 nucleotides line up with TRBD1. V lost 0 bases, J lost 5 bases, and 3 bases stayed unmatched. CDR1 and CDR2 from the germline V gene are SGDLS and YYNGEE. The CDR3 runs to 15 residues. CDR3 sequence (DNA): TGTGCCAGCAGCGTAGGGCAGGGGGCTACCGGGGAGCTGTTTTTT. Protein product: CASSVGQGATGELFF.

This chain links TRBV5-1 with TRBJ2-7; 8 bases line up with TRBD2. The germline V gene encodes CDR1 SGHRS and CDR2 YFSETQ. V trimming: 10 bases; J trimming: 2 bases; junction bases outside the gene matches: 11. CDR3 length: 14 residues. This CDR3 reads CASSSGTSPYEQYF. The DNA for the CDR3 is TGCGCCTCAAGTAGCGGGACCTCCCCCTACGAGCAGTACTTC.